A single sample gave rise to the 29 T cell receptor beta chains below, sequenced in a study of T cell responses to AZD1222 COVID-19 vaccine listed by TCRdb under 2021. The time point label on this specimen signifies: baseline before first vaccination. Library preparation employed the immunoSEQ multiplex PCR assay. TCRdb retrieved this table from immuneACCESS and kept in-frame rearrangements only. Not all clones are present; in checked studies, unresolved V genes account for under half, and no reason is known for the remainder. Present in this sample are about 120,000 clones, approximately 86% of which were seen just once. The ten top clones hold roughly 2.4% of the sample. The specimen was peripheral blood, collected on day 0 of AZD1222 vaccination. The receptors shown here come from an adult in good health.

The chain has TRBV29-1 and TRBJ2-7; TRBD2 aligns across 11 bases. Trimming cost V 4 bases and J 2 bases; bases outside gene matches: 4. The germline V gene has CDR1 SQVTM and CDR2 ANQGSEA. The CDR3 is 14 amino acids. CDR3 region: CSVVGSGRAYEQYF. CDR3 in DNA: TGCAGCGTTGTGGGTAGCGGGAGGGCCTACGAGCAGTACTTC.

The chain carries TRBV3-1 (or the pseudogene TRBV3-2) and TRBJ1-2; TRBD1 is a possible D gene (5 bases). CDR3 size: 12 residues. Germline V CDR1 and CDR2: LGHDT, YNNKEL (reference sequence). Deletions cut 6 bases from V and 8 bases from J, with 13 bases between. Here the CDR3 DNA reads TGTGCCAGCAGAGACAGTCTGAGAGGCTACACCTTC. Amino acids: CASRDSLRGYTF.

The chain is built from TRBV27 and TRBJ2-7; perhaps TRBD1 as D (6 bases). Germline CDR1 and CDR2: MNHEY and SMNVEV (reference sequence). The CDR3 contains 15 residues. V dropped 7 bases and J dropped 2 bases, with 18 bases sitting between them. CDR3 residues: CASTRNGQSAYEQYF. The CDR3 coding sequence is TGTGCCAGCACCAGGAACGGACAGTCAGCCTACGAGCAGTACTTC.

This clone has only a few counts. The rearrangement uses TRBV6-5 and TRBJ2-7; maybe TRBD1 (5 bases). Per germline, CDR1 MNHEY and CDR2 SVGAGI. CDR3 length: 15 residues. V was clipped by 2 bases and J by 3 bases, with 14 bases between them. In nucleotides, the CDR3 is TGTGCCAGCAGTTACGTTGACAGTACCAGCTACGAGCAGTACTTC. It specifies CASSYVDSTSYEQYF.

This rearrangement joins TRBV21-1 to TRBJ2-7. TRBV21-1 is given as a pseudogene. This CDR3 comprises 19 residues. This chain's CDR3 is CASSVQGLCGLHDSYEQYF. The CDR3 DNA reads as TGTGCCAGCAGCGTTCAGGGGCTCTGCGGACTACACGACTCCTACGAGCAGTACTTC.

This chain connects TRBV2 to TRBJ1-2; D is ambiguous. The CDR3 spans 14 residues. V lost 3 bases and J lost 4, with 12 bases in between. Germline CDR1 and CDR2: SNHLY and FYNNEI. CDR3 nucleotides: TGTGCCAGCAGTGACGTCAGGTCAGGCTATGGCTACACCTTC. Its protein is CASSDVRSGYGYTF.

This chain links TRBV5-6 with TRBJ1-3; D possibly corresponds to TRBD1 (6 bases). The CDR3 has 16 amino acids. The germline V and J ends were trimmed by 4 bases and 0 bases, with 14 bases remaining between them. Germline-derived CDR1 and CDR2 are SGHDT and YYEEEE. CDR3 region: CASSPGVSLSGNTIYF. In DNA form, the CDR3 reads TGTGCCAGCAGCCCAGGGGTTTCCCTCTCTGGAAACACCATATATTTT.

This chain connects TRBV18 to TRBJ1-6; tentative D call: TRBD1 (6 bases). Trimming removed 6 bases from V and 10 bases from J, with 19 bases in between. The CDR3 contains 15 residues. Germline loops: CDR1 KGHSH, CDR2 LQKENI. CDR3 in DNA: TGTGCCAGCTCCGATCAGGGGAGCCTGGGATCACCCCTCCACTTT. This translates into CASSDQGSLGSPLHF. Using reference TRBV18 and TRBJ1-6 for the parts outside the CDR3, the full variable domain is NAGVMQNPRHLVRRRGQEARLRCSPMKGHSHVYWYRQLPEEGLKFMVYLQKENIIDESGMPKERFSAEFPKEGPSILRIQQVVRGDSAAYFCASSDQGSLGSPLHFGNGTRLTVT.

This chain uses TRBV19 with TRBJ1-6; no definite D call. Germline CDR1 and CDR2: LNHDA and SQIVND (reference sequence). CDR3 length: 17 amino acids. Trimming took off 5 bases at V and 2 bases at J, with 16 bases between the two ends. DNA of the CDR3: TGTGCCAGTAGTCCTGACCGTGTGAGGGCCTATAATTCACCCCTCCACTTT. Its translation: CASSPDRVRAYNSPLHF.

This clone has at least ten counts. The chain carries TRBV28 and TRBJ1-2; D is unresolved. V was shortened by 2 bases and J by 4 bases, with 8 bases between the two germline ends. The CDR3 length is 13 residues. Looked up from germline, CDR1 is MDHEN and CDR2 is SYDVKM. CDR3 sequence (DNA): TGTGCCAGCAGTTTAGCCGGGAGCTATGGCTACACCTTC. Its translation is CASSLAGSYGYTF.

Comments on this clone: Other DNA sequences in the same sample also yield this CDR3. V and J are TRBV19 and TRBJ2-7, with D tentatively TRBD1 or TRBD2 (5 bases each). V was cut by 6 bases and J by 0 bases, with 9 bases left in between. This CDR3 is built from 13 residues. Germline V CDR1 and CDR2: LNHDA, SQIVND (reference sequence). In nucleotides, the CDR3 is TGTGCCAGTAGCATTGGGGGCTCCTACGAGCAGTACTTC. This codes for CASSIGGSYEQYF.

This clone has just a few counts. The rearrangement links TRBV14 to TRBJ1-1; D perhaps matches TRBD1 (5 bases). V was pared by 4 bases and J by 0 bases, with 6 bases between. The CDR3 is made up of 13 amino acids. Germline CDR1 and CDR2: SGHDN and FVKESK. This CDR3 is CASSPGLNTEAFF. The CDR3 DNA reads TGTGCCAGCAGCCCGGGACTGAACACTGAAGCTTTCTTT.

This sequence joins TRBV24-1 and TRBJ1-1; D is ambiguous. CDR3 size: 13 residues. Germline V CDR1 and CDR2: KGHDR, SFDVKD. Between the trimmed V and J ends, which lost 3 bases and 2 bases, there was a span of 6 bases. The CDR3 bases are TGTGCCACCAGTGATCCCCTTAACACTGAAGCTTTCTTT. Translating gives CATSDPLNTEAFF.

The chain carries TRBV10-2 and TRBJ1-6; no clear D. The CDR3 is 14 residues long. The V gene lost 2 bases and the J gene lost 6 bases, with 8 bases spanning the gap. The germline CDR1 and CDR2 sequences are WSHSY and SAAADI. CDR3 bases: TGCGCCAGCAGTGAGGAAGGGAGTAATTCACCCCTCCACTTT. Its protein is CASSEEGSNSPLHF.

In regard to this clone: The identical CDR3 is also encoded by other nucleotide sequences in the sample. The chain has TRBV30 and TRBJ2-7, with D maybe TRBD2 (5 bases). Between the trimmed V and J ends, which lost 4 bases and 3 bases, there was a span of 10 bases. This CDR3 is 12 amino acids long. Germline V gene sequence: CDR1 GTSNPN, CDR2 SVGIG (reference sequence). CDR3 in DNA: TGTGCCTGGAACCGGGGTAGCTACGAGCAGTACTTC. Protein sequence: CAWNRGSYEQYF.

The gene calls are TRBV4-1 and TRBJ2-7; perhaps D is TRBD1 or TRBD2 (5 bases each). Per germline, CDR1 MGHRA and CDR2 YSYEKL. The ends were cut back, 1 base at V and 0 bases at J, with 16 bases in the middle. This CDR3 contains 17 residues. The CDR3 reads CASSQGPPGRSSYEQYF. CDR3 bases: TGCGCCAGCAGCCAAGGGCCCCCGGGACGGAGCTCCTACGAGCAGTACTTC.

The rearrangement uses TRBV5-1 and TRBJ2-7, with 8 bases aligning to TRBD2. This CDR3 is built from 15 residues. The V segment lost 1 base and the J segment 2 bases; nucleotides outside the gene matches: 5. The germline gives CDR1 SGHRS, CDR2 YFSETQ. The CDR3 spells CASSLNSGTTYEQYF. CDR3 coding DNA: TGCGCCAGCAGCTTGAATAGCGGGACGACCTACGAGCAGTACTTC.

The chain employs TRBV6-5 and TRBJ1-2; D is uncertain. Germline CDR1 is MNHEY and CDR2 is SVGAGI. The germline V and J ends were trimmed by 1 base and 8 bases, with 14 bases remaining between them. CDR3 length: 14 residues. DNA for the CDR3: TGTGCCAGCAGTTACTTGCCGGCCCCCGGGGGCTACACCTTC. It specifies CASSYLPAPGGYTF.

A remark on this clone: An end of the junction differs from the germline gene, which may be a read error. The rearrangement links TRBV27 to TRBJ1-1; 8 bases map to TRBD1. This CDR3 is built from 16 residues. In germline, CDR1 is MNHEY, CDR2 SMNVEV (reference sequence). The CDR3 spells CASSLYRTGGPTEAFF. CDR3 sequence (DNA): TGTGCCAGCAGCTTATATCGAACAGGGGGTCCCACTGAAGCTTTCTTT.

The V gene is TRBV7-9, the J gene TRBJ2-1; 12 positions agree with TRBD2. The CDR3 length is 16 residues. V dropped 1 base and J dropped 7; count of bases not matched to a gene: 5. Germline lookup yields CDR1 SEHNR and CDR2 FQNEAQ (reference sequence). Here the CDR3 DNA reads TGTGCCAGCAGCTTAGGCAGGCTAGCGGGAGGGAATGAGCAGTTCTTC. Translated: CASSLGRLAGGNEQFF.

The chain recombines TRBV19 with TRBJ1-3; perhaps TRBD1 as D (6 bases). Per germline, CDR1 LNHDA and CDR2 SQIVND (reference sequence). This CDR3 comprises 15 residues. V was trimmed by 7 bases and J by 8 bases, leaving 21 bases between them. CDR3 sequence: CASKSTGPRMDTIYF. In DNA, the CDR3 is TGTGCCAGTAAATCGACAGGCCCTAGGATGGACACCATATATTTT.

The chain links TRBV3-1 (or the pseudogene TRBV3-2) to TRBJ1-4; the match to TRBD1 covers 8 bases. The CDR3 has 14 amino acids. V lost 4 bases to trimming and J lost 8 bases; unmatched junction nucleotides: 6. CDR1 LGHDT and CDR2 YNNKEL come from the germline V gene (reference sequence). The CDR3 here is CASSLGTGREKLFF. CDR3 DNA sequence: TGTGCCAGCAGCCTCGGGACAGGAAGGGAAAAACTGTTTTTT.

This chain joins TRBV12-3 or TRBV12-4 and TRBJ1-1; D is ambiguous. V gave up 0 bases and J gave up 1 base, with 3 bases separating them. The CDR3 runs 13 residues. The CDR3 reads CASSLAQNTEAFF. The CDR3 bases are TGTGCCAGCAGTTTAGCCCAGAACACTGAAGCTTTCTTT.

J is TRBJ2-7 and V is TRBV5-1; a weak D match, TRBD2 (6 bases). With 4 bases removed from V and 2 bases from J, the gap between germline ends came to 19 bases. This CDR3 comprises 16 residues. Per germline, CDR1 SGHRS and CDR2 YFSETQ. CDR3 sequence: CASSVGLPLTPYEQYF. In nucleotides, the CDR3 is TGCGCCAGCAGCGTGGGACTCCCATTGACTCCCTACGAGCAGTACTTC.

V gene TRBV28 combines with J gene TRBJ2-7; 10 bases line up with TRBD1. V shed 6 bases and J 4 bases; nucleotides not matched to a gene: 9. The germline V gene encodes CDR1 MDHEN and CDR2 SYDVKM. The CDR3 consists of 15 residues. CDR3 DNA: TGTGCCAGCAGCCTCGTACGGGACAGGGGTTACGAGCAGTACTTC. Amino acids: CASSLVRDRGYEQYF.

This chain links TRBV14 with TRBJ2-7; 9 nucleotides line up with TRBD1. The ends lost 4 bases at V and 0 bases at J; junction bases unmatched: 10. Germline values: CDR1 SGHDN, CDR2 FVKESK. The CDR3 spans 17 residues. The DNA of the CDR3 is TGTGCCAGCAGCCTCTCGACAGGGGGTGTAGGCTCCTACGAGCAGTACTTC. Its protein product is CASSLSTGGVGSYEQYF.

The genes are TRBV11-3 and TRBJ2-1, with 7 bases identical to TRBD2. The CDR3 is 14 amino acids. J was trimmed by 8 bases and V by 1 base; bases with no gene match: 5. Germline V lookup: CDR1 SGHNT, CDR2 YENEEA. The CDR3 reads CASSLGGGSDEQFF. The CDR3 nucleotides are TGTGCCAGCAGCTTAGGGGGGGGGAGCGATGAGCAGTTCTTC.

This sequence joins TRBV28 and TRBJ2-1, with D perhaps matching TRBD1 (7 bases). Trimming pared 5 bases from V and 2 bases from J, leaving 16 bases between. Germline CDR1 and CDR2: MDHEN and SYDVKM. The CDR3 runs 16 residues. The DNA of the CDR3 is TGTGCCAGCAGTCCCAGGGGGGCGGGTACCTACAATGAGCAGTTCTTC. It is translated as CASSPRGAGTYNEQFF.

The J gene is TRBJ2-3, the V gene TRBV24-1; 9 bases map to TRBD1. V lost 3 bases and J lost 3; bases outside the gene matches: 12. The CDR3 runs to 18 residues. The V gene's germline CDR1 is KGHDR and CDR2 SFDVKD. For the CDR3, the DNA is TGTGCCACCAGTGATCGCAACCTGGACAGGGGAGTTACAGATACGCAGTATTTT. Amino acid sequence: CATSDRNLDRGVTDTQYF.